These 13 T cell receptor beta chains came from one sample sequenced in a study of identical twins. TCRdb reprocessed the 5' RACE reads with MiXCR, giving one entry per CDR3 protein. The profile covers 400,000 to 500,000 distinct CDR3 sequences, with 13% to 15% appearing a single time and around 0.98% taken by the ten largest. These records were also assigned to another study, of yellow fever vaccine responses in identical twins.

The material sequenced was CD4+ T cells sorted from blood. Receptors originate from a woman between 18 and 29 years old in good health.

V usage is TRBV18 and J usage is TRBJ1-3; 7 bases fit TRBD1. Germline CDR1 KGHSH, CDR2 LQKENI. Germline trimming cut 5 bases from V and 0 bases from J; bases unmatched to any gene: 4. CDR3 length: 15 amino acids. In DNA form, the CDR3 reads TGTGCCAGCTCAGACCGGACAGGCTCTGGAAACACCATATATTTT. As protein: CASSDRTGSGNTIYF.

The chain carries TRBV28 and TRBJ1-2; tentatively, D is TRBD1 (6 bases). Germline loops: CDR1 MDHEN, CDR2 SYDVKM. V dropped 1 base and J dropped 0 bases, with 12 bases sitting between them. The CDR3 length is 16 residues. Here the CDR3 DNA reads TGTGCCAGCAGTTTATCCGCAAAGGGGGCTAACTATGGCTACACCTTC. Residues: CASSLSAKGANYGYTF.

This clonotype occurred a few times. The chain joins TRBV6-5 to TRBJ2-4; 9 nucleotides agree with TRBD1. Trimming cost V 2 bases and J 1 base; bases outside gene matches: 6. The CDR3 loop spans 17 amino acids. In germline, CDR1 is MNHEY, CDR2 SVGAGI. CDR3 coding DNA: TGTGCCAGCAGTTACAAGGGACAGGGATTGGCCAAAAACATTCAGTACTTC. Translated: CASSYKGQGLAKNIQYF.

The V and J genes are TRBV6-1 and TRBJ2-7; D unclear. Germline CDR1 is MNHNS and CDR2 is SASEGT. The CDR3 length is 13 residues. V was cut by 6 bases and J by 8 bases, with 17 bases left in between. CDR3 bases: TGTGCCAGCAGACGATCGGATCATCGTAAGCAGTACTTC. The encoded protein is CASRRSDHRKQYF.

In its sample, this clonotype was seen a few times. The rearrangement uses TRBV6-5 and TRBJ2-7; the D is unclear. The germline gives CDR1 MNHEY, CDR2 SVGAGI. CDR3 length: 13 residues. V lost 2 bases to trimming and J lost 2 bases, with 7 bases between them. In DNA, the CDR3 is TGTGCCAGCAGTTACGGGGTAACCTACGAGCAGTACTTC. This gives the protein CASSYGVTYEQYF.

The table lists this clonotype with many counts. The chain has TRBV24-1 and TRBJ2-3, with 11 bases matching TRBD2. This CDR3 region has 15 residues. After removal of 7 bases from V and 1 base from J, the junction contained 3 bases not matched to a gene. Germline V gene sequence: CDR1 KGHDR, CDR2 SFDVKD. CDR3 sequence reads: CATSLLAGGTDTQYF. CDR3 in DNA: TGTGCCACCAGCCTACTAGCGGGAGGCACAGATACGCAGTATTTT.

The sample holds a few counts of this clonotype. The chain couples TRBV6-1 to TRBJ2-1, with D possibly being TRBD1 or TRBD2 (5 bases each). V was clipped by 6 bases and J by 6 bases, with 18 bases between them. CDR3 length: 15 amino acids. CDR1 and CDR2 (germline): MNHNS, SASEGT. CDR3 bases: TGTGCCAGCAGAGAGGGGAGCTTGGGGCCCAATGAGCAGTTCTTC. As protein: CASREGSLGPNEQFF.

This chain joins TRBV3-1 and TRBJ1-1, with 9 nucleotides matching TRBD1. This CDR3 is 14 amino acids long. CDR1 is LGHDT and CDR2 is YNNKEL in the germline V gene (reference sequence). Unmatched junction bases numbered 4, after V lost 4 bases and J lost 4 bases. Here the CDR3 reads CASSRQGVVTEAFF. The CDR3 nucleotides are TGTGCCAGCAGCCGACAGGGGGTGGTCACTGAAGCTTTCTTT.

The V gene is TRBV18, the J gene TRBJ1-5; TRBD1 might be the D (6 bases). This CDR3 has 14 residues. The germline V gene encodes CDR1 KGHSH and CDR2 LQKENI. V gave up 6 bases and J gave up 5 bases, with 14 bases separating them. The DNA for the CDR3 is TGTGCCAGCTCCCGGAACAGGGAGGATCAGCCCCAGCATTTT. This translates into CASSRNREDQPQHF.

The chain employs TRBV5-1 and TRBJ2-1, with no clear D. Trimming pared 0 bases from V and 0 bases from J, leaving 13 bases between. CDR1 SGHRS and CDR2 YFSETQ come from the germline V gene. This CDR3 spans 17 amino acids. The CDR3 protein is CASSLVEGFSSYNEQFF. CDR3 coding DNA: TGCGCCAGCAGCTTGGTCGAAGGCTTCAGCTCCTACAATGAGCAGTTCTTC.

This clonotype came up a few times. The junction departs from germline at one end; a sequencing error may be responsible. V gene TRBV6-2 or TRBV6-3 combines with J gene TRBJ1-5; TRBD1 is a possible D gene (5 bases). CDR3 length: 13 residues. Germline V CDR1 and CDR2: MNHEY, SVGEGT. CDR3 nucleotides: TGTGCCAGCAGTTACGACAGCACTCAGCCCCAGCATTTT. Encoded protein: CASSYDSTQPQHF.

This clonotype was picked up many times. The chain combines TRBV18 with TRBJ2-5; no reliable D call. CDR3 length equals 13 residues. Trimming cost V 3 bases and J 0 bases, with 5 bases left between them. CDR1 is KGHSH and CDR2 is LQKENI in the germline V gene. CDR3 protein: CASSPGYQETQYF. The DNA for the CDR3 is TGTGCCAGCTCACCCGGATACCAAGAGACCCAGTACTTC.

This clonotype has more than one count but fewer than ten. The chain joins TRBV25-1 to TRBJ1-4; TRBD1 matches 7 bases. The junction had 5 bases not matched to a gene; V was cut back by 1 base and J by 3 bases. Germline V gene data show CDR1 as MGHDK and CDR2 as SYGVNS. The CDR3 is 16 amino acids. CDR3 sequence: CASSELGGLANEKLFF. The DNA for the CDR3 is TGTGCCAGCAGTGAATTAGGGGGCTTGGCTAATGAAAAACTGTTTTTT.